This TCR beta chain was identified during a study of T cell changes during pregnancy in multiple sclerosis. Method: immunoSEQ multiplex PCR; TCRdb's copy keeps in-frame clones and lacks some. The table has 40,000 to 60,000 clones, roughly 90% seen once. V was shortened by 9 bases and J by 9 bases, with 15 bases between the two germline ends. CDR3 length: 12 residues. Germline V gene sequence: CDR1 SEHNR, CDR2 FQNEAQ (reference sequence). This TCR derives from a female donor with multiple sclerosis, enrolled in a pregnancy study. Sample: CD4+ T cells from peripheral blood mononuclear cells, taken after pregnancy. The chain recombines TRBV7-9 with TRBJ1-5; perhaps TRBD1 as D (5 bases). CDR3 in DNA: TGTGCCAGTGGGACTGACGAATGGCCCCAGCATTTT. Protein sequence: CASGTDEWPQHF.